This TCR beta chain was documented in a study of technical replicates of blood from several donors. Generated by immunoSEQ multiplex PCR, the TCRdb table keeps only in-frame clones and is missing some. The data contain 75,000 to 90,000 clones, roughly 91% of them singletons. V was pared by 8 bases and J by 5 bases, with 10 bases between. The CDR3 is 12 residues long. Germline V gene lookup returns CDR1 MRHNA and CDR2 SNTAGT. The chain links TRBV6-4 to TRBJ1-5; D not resolved. The origin of this receptor is a human donor in good health. Sequenced input: T cells isolated from PBMCs. For the CDR3, the DNA is TGTGCCAGCCCTCCTCGGGATCAGCCCCAGCATTTT. It translates to CASPPRDQPQHF.